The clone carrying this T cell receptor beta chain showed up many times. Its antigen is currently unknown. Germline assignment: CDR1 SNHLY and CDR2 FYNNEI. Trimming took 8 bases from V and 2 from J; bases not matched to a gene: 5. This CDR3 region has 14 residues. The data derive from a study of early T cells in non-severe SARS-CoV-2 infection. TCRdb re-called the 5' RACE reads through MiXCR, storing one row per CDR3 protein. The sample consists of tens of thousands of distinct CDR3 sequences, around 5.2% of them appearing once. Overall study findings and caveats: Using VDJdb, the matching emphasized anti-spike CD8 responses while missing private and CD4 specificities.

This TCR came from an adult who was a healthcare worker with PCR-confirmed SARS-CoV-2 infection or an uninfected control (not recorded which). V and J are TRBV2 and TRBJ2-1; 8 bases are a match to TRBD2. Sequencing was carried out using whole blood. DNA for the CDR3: TGTGCCAGCGGCCGGGAGGGCCCCTACAATGAGCAGTTCTTC. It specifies CASGREGPYNEQFF.